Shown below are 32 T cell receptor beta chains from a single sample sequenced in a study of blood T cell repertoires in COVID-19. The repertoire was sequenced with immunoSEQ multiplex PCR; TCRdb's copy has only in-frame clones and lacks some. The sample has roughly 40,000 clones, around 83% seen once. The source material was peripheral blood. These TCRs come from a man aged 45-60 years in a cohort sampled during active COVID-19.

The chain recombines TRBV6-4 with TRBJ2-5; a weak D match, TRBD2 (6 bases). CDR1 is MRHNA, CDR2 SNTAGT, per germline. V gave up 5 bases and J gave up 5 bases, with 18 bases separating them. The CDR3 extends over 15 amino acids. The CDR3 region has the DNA TGTGCCAGCAGTCCCGGGACTCGTGGGGGGGAGACCCAGTACTTC. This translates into CASSPGTRGGETQYF.

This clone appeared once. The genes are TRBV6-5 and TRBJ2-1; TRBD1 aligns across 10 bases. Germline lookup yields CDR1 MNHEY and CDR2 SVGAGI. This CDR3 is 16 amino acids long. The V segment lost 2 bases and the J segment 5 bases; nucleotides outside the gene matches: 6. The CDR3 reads CASSYSTGQGNNEQFF. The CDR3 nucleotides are TGTGCCAGCAGTTACAGCACGGGACAGGGGAACAATGAGCAGTTCTTC.

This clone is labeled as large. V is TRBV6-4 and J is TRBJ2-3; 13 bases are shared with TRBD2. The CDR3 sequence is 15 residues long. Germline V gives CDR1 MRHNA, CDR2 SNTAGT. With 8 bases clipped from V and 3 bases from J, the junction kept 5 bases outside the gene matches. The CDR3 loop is CASRETSGGTDTQYF. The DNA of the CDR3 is TGTGCCAGCCGGGAGACTAGCGGGGGGACAGATACGCAGTATTTT.

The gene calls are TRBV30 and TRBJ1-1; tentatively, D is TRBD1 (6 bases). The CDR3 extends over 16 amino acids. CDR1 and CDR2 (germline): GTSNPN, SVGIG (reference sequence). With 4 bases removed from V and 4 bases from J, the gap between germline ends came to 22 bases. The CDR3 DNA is TGTGCCTGGACCCCGGGGGGGCTTCAGTTGGGCACTGAAGCTTTCTTT. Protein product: CAWTPGGLQLGTEAFF.

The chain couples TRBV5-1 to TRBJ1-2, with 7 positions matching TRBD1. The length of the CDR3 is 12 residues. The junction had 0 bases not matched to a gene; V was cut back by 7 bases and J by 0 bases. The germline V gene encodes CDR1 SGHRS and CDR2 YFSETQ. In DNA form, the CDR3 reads TGCGCCAGCCAGGGGGCTAACTATGGCTACACCTTC. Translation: CASQGANYGYTF.

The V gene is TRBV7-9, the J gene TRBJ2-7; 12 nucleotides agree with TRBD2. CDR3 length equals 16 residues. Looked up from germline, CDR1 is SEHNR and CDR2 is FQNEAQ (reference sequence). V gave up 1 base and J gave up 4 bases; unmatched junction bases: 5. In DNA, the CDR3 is TGTGCCAGCAGCTTAGGCACTAGCGGGGGGTATTACGAGCAGTACTTC. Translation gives CASSLGTSGGYYEQYF.

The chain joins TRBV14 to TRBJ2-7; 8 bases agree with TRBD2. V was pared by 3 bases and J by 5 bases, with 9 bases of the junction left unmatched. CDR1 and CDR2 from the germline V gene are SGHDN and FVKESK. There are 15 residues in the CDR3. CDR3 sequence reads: CASSQGSGIRNEQYV. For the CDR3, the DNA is TGTGCCAGCAGCCAGGGTAGCGGGATTAGAAACGAGCAGTACGTC.

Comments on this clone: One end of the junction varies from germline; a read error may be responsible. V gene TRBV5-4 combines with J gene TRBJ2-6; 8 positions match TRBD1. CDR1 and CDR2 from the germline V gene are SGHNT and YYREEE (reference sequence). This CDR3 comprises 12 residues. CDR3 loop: CASSSKPGQAFF. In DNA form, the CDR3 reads TGTGCCAGCAGCTCTAAACCGGGACAGGCCTTTTTC.

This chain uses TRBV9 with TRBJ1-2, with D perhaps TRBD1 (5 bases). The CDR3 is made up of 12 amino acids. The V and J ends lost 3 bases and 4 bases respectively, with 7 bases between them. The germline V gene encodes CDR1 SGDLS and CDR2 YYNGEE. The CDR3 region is CASSDGGYGYTF. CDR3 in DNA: TGTGCCAGCAGCGACGGGGGCTATGGCTACACCTTC.

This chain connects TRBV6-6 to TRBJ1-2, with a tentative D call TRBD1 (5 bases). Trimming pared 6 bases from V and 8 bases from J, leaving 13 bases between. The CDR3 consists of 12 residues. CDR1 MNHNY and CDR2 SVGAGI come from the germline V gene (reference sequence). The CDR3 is CASRQDKGGYTF. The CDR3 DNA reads TGTGCCAGCAGGCAGGACAAAGGGGGCTACACCTTC.

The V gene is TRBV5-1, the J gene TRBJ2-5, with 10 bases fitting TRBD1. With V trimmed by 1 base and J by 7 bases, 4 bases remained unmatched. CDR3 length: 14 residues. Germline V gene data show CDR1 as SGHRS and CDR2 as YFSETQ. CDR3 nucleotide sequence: TGCGCCAGCAGCTTGCAAGGACAGGGGGTGACCCAGTACTTC. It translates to CASSLQGQGVTQYF.

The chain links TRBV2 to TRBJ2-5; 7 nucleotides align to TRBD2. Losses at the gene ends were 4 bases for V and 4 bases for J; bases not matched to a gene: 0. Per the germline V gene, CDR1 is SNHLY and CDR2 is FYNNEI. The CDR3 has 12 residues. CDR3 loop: CASSAGGETQYF. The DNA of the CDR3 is TGTGCCAGCAGTGCGGGGGGAGAGACCCAGTACTTC.

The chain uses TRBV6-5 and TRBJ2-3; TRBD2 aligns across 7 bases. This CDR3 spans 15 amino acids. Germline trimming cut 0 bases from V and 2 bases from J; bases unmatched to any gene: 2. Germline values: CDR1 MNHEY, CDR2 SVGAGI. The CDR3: CASSYSAGVTDTQYF. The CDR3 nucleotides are TGTGCCAGCAGTTACTCGGCGGGGGTCACAGATACGCAGTATTTT.

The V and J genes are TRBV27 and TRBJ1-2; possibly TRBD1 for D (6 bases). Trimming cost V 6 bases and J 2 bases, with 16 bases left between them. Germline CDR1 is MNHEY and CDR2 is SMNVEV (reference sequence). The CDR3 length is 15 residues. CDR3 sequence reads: CASRLTTGGNYGYTF. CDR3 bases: TGTGCCAGCAGACTGACGACAGGAGGAAACTATGGCTACACCTTC.

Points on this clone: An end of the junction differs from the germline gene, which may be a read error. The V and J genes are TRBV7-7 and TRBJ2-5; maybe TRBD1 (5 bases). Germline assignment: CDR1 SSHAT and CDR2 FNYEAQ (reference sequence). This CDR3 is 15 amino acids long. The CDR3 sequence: CASSLARAPQETQYF. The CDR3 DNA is TGTGCTAGCAGCTTAGCCAGGGCCCCCCAAGAGACCCAGTACTTC.

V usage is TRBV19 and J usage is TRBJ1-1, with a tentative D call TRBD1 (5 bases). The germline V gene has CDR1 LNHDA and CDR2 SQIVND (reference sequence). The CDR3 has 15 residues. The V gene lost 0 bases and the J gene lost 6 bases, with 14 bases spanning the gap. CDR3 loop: CASSIDSGGRAEAFF. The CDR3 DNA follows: TGTGCCAGTAGTATAGATTCCGGGGGGAGGGCTGAAGCTTTCTTT.

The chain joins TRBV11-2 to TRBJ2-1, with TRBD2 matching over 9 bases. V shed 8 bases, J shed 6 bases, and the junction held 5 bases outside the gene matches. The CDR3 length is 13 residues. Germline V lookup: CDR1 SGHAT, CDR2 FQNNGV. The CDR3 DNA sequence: TGTGCCAGCTTCCGCGGGGGGGGCAATGAGCAGTTCTTC. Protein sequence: CASFRGGGNEQFF.

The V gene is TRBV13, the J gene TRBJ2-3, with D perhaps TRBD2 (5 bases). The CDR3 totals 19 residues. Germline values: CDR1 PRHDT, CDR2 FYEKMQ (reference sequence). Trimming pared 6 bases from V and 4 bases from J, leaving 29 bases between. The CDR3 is CASRPNLGGEADAPDTQYF. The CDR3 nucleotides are TGTGCCAGCAGACCAAACCTAGGAGGAGAGGCCGACGCCCCAGATACGCAGTATTTT.

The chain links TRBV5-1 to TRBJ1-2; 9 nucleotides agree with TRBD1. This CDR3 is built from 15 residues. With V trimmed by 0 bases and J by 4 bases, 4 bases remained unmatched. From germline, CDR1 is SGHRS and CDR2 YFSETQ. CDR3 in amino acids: CASSLGGQGGYGYTF. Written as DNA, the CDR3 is TGCGCCAGCAGCTTGGGGGGACAGGGAGGCTATGGCTACACCTTC.

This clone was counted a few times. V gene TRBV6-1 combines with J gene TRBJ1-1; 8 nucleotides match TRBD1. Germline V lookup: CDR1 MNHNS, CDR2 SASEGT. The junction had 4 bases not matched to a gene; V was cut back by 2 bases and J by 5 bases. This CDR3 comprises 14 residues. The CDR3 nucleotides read TGTGCCAGCAGTGAATGGACAGGGTTGACTGAAGCTTTCTTT. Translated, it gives CASSEWTGLTEAFF.

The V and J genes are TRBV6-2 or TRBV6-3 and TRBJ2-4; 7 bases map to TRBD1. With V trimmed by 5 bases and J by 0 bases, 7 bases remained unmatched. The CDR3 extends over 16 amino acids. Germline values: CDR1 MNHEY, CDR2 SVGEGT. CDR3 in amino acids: CASSLQGFVAKNIQYF. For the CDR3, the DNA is TGTGCCAGCAGTCTACAGGGGTTCGTAGCCAAAAACATTCAGTACTTC.

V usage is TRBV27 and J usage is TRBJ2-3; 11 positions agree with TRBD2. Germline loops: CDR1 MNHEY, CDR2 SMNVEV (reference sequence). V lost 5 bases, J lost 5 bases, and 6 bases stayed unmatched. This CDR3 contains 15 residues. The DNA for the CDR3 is TGTGCCAGCAGTCCTCAGACTAGCGGGATAGATACGCAGTATTTT. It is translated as CASSPQTSGIDTQYF.

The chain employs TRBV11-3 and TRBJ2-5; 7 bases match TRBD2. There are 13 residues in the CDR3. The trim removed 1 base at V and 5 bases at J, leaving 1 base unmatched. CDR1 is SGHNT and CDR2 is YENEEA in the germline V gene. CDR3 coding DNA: TGTGCCAGCAGCTTAGTCGGGGGGGAGACCCAGTACTTC. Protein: CASSLVGGETQYF.

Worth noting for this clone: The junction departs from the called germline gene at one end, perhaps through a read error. This CDR3 reads CASSLSSGWNEQFF. The CDR3 nucleotides are TGTGCTAGCAGCTTAAGCTCAGGGTGGAATGAGCAGTTCTTC. This rearrangement joins TRBV7-7 to TRBJ2-1, with D possibly TRBD1 on 5 matching bases. The CDR3 is made up of 14 amino acids. Looked up from germline, CDR1 is SSHAT and CDR2 is FNYEAQ (reference sequence). Supplemented by reference TRBV7-7 and TRBJ2-1, the full variable domain reads GAGVSQSPRYKVTKRGQDVTLRCDPISSHATLYWYQQALGQGPEFLTYFNYEAQPDKSGLPSDRFSAERPEGSISTLTIQRTEQRDSAMYRCASSLSSGWNEQFFGPGTRLTVL.

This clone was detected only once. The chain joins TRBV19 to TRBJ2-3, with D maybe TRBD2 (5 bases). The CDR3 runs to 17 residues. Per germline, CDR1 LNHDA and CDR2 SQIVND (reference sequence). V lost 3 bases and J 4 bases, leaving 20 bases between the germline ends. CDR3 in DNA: TGTGCCAGTAGTATCGGACTCATACCTTTATCTGCAGATACGCAGTATTTT. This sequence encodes CASSIGLIPLSADTQYF.

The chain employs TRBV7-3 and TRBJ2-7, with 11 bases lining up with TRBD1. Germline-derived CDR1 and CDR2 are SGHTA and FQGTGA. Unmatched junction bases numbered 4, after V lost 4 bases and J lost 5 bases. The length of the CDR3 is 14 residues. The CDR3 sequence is CASSSGQGAHEQYF. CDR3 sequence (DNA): TGTGCCAGCAGCTCCGGACAGGGGGCCCACGAGCAGTACTTC.

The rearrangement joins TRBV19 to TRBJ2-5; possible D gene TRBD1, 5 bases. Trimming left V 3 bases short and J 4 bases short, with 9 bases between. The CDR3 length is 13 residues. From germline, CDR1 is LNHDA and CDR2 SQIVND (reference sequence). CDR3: CASSMQGSETQYF. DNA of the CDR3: TGTGCCAGTAGTATGCAGGGATCAGAGACCCAGTACTTC.

CDR3 nucleotides: TGTGCCAGCAGGCCCGTGGGACAGCAAGTGTTGAACACTGAAGCTTTCTTT. Its protein is CASRPVGQQVLNTEAFF. The chain carries TRBV5-4 and TRBJ1-1; 7 bases map to TRBD1. The V gene end was trimmed by 5 bases and the J gene end by 0 bases; junction bases not matched to a gene: 13. Germline CDR1 is SGHNT and CDR2 is YYREEE (reference sequence). The CDR3 loop spans 17 amino acids.

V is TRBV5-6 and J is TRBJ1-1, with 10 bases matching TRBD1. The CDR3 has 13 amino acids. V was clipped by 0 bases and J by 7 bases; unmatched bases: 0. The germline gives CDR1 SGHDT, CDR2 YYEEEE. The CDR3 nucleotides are TGTGCCAGCAGCTTGGGGACAGGGGGTGAAGCTTTCTTT. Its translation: CASSLGTGGEAFF.

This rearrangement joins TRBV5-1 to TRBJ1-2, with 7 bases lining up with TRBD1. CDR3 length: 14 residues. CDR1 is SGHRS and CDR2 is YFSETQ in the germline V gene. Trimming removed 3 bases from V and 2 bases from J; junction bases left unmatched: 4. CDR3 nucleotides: TGCGCCAGCAGCTCGACAGGGAGAAACTATGGCTACACCTTC. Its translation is CASSSTGRNYGYTF.

The CDR3 DNA sequence: TGTGCCAGCAGCCCTAAGATTGTCTCTGGGGCCAACGTCCTGACTTTC. Translating gives CASSPKIVSGANVLTF. The V and J genes are TRBV27 and TRBJ2-6; D is ambiguous. V lost 6 bases and J lost 0, with 12 bases in between. The CDR3 is 16 amino acids. CDR1 is MNHEY, CDR2 SMNVEV, per germline (reference sequence).

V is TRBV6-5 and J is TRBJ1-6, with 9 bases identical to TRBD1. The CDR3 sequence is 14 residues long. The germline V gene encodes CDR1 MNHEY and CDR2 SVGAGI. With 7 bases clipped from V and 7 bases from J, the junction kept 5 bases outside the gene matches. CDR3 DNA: TGTGCCAGCAACGGACAGGGGTACAATTCACCCCTCCACTTT. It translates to CASNGQGYNSPLHF.